These 11 T cell receptor beta chains were all obtained from the same sample, sequenced in a study of OX40 agonist ivuxolimab in advanced cancers. Produced via immunoSEQ multiplex PCR; TCRdb's table is partial and in-frame only. The sample carries 38,000 or so clones, about 88% recorded once. The starting material was CD4+ or CD8+ T cells sorted from blood, obtained in a trial of the OX40 agonist ivuxolimab. The receptors were gathered from an adult with an advanced solid tumor such as melanoma, head and neck, liver or kidney cancer.

This clone came up once. This chain connects TRBV30 to TRBJ2-3; the D is unclear. CDR3 length: 13 residues. The V end lost 3 bases, the J end lost 0 bases, and 7 bases lay between the germline ends. Germline V gene lookup returns CDR1 GTSNPN and CDR2 SVGIG (reference sequence). The CDR3 loop reads CAWSGSSTDTQYF. CDR3 bases: TGTGCCTGGAGCGGTTCTAGCACAGATACGCAGTATTTT. Together with reference TRBV30 and TRBJ2-3, the CDR3 gives the full variable domain: SQTIHQWPATLVQPVGSPLSLECTVEGTSNPNLYWYRQAAGRGLQLLFYSVGIGQISSEVPQNLSASRPQDRQFILSSKKLLLSDSGFYLCAWSGSSTDTQYFGPGTRLTVL.

The chain has TRBV27 and TRBJ1-5; D perhaps matches TRBD1 (5 bases). The germline V and J ends were trimmed by 3 bases and 2 bases, with 8 bases remaining between them. The length of the CDR3 is 14 residues. Germline V gene lookup returns CDR1 MNHEY and CDR2 SMNVEV (reference sequence). The CDR3 spells CASSLSGRNQPQHF. The CDR3, as DNA: TGTGCCAGCAGTTTGTCAGGGCGCAATCAGCCCCAGCATTTT.

V and J are TRBV6-6 and TRBJ1-2, with D possibly being TRBD1 (5 bases). This CDR3 comprises 16 residues. In germline, CDR1 is MNHNY, CDR2 SVGAGI (reference sequence). The ends were cut back, 6 bases at V and 4 bases at J, with 21 bases in the middle. The CDR3 nucleotides are TGTGCCAGCAGGCCTACGAGAGGGGAGAAACGCTATGGCTACACCTTC. Translating it yields CASRPTRGEKRYGYTF.

This chain links TRBV30 with TRBJ2-3, with 9 positions matching TRBD2. The V gene's germline CDR1 is GTSNPN and CDR2 SVGIG (reference sequence). The CDR3 covers 14 residues. The ends lost 5 bases at V and 2 bases at J; junction bases unmatched: 5. The CDR3 coding sequence is TGTGCCTGGTCAAGCGGGGGGACCACAGATACGCAGTATTTT. This encodes CAWSSGGTTDTQYF.

The V gene is TRBV5-1, the J gene TRBJ2-1, with 9 bases aligning to TRBD2. Germline CDR1 reads SGHRS; CDR2 reads YFSETQ. The CDR3 runs to 14 residues. V trimming: 3 bases; J trimming: 7 bases; junction bases outside the gene matches: 5. The CDR3 loop reads CASSSAGGGNEQFF. The CDR3 coding sequence is TGCGCCAGCAGCTCAGCGGGAGGTGGGAATGAGCAGTTCTTC. The whole variable domain, remainder taken from reference TRBV5-1 and TRBJ2-1, is KAGVTQTPRYLIKTRGQQVTLSCSPISGHRSVSWYQQTPGQGLQFLFEYFSETQRNKGNFPGRFSGRQFSNSRSEMNVSTLELGDSALYLCASSSAGGGNEQFFGPGTRLTVL.

J is TRBJ2-7 and V is TRBV5-4, with TRBD1 matching 11 bases. The CDR3 consists of 14 residues. V gave up 3 bases and J gave up 5 bases; unmatched junction bases: 4. Looked up from germline, CDR1 is SGHNT and CDR2 is YYREEE (reference sequence). CDR3 sequence: CASSYGQGANEQYF. The DNA of the CDR3 is TGTGCCAGCAGCTACGGACAGGGGGCAAACGAGCAGTACTTC.

The V and J genes are TRBV6-5 and TRBJ2-5; 11 nucleotides match TRBD2. Unmatched junction bases numbered 3, after V lost 5 bases and J lost 1 base. This CDR3 comprises 15 residues. CDR1 MNHEY and CDR2 SVGAGI come from the germline V gene. DNA for the CDR3: TGTGCCAGCAGTCGTAGCGGGGGGGCCCAAGAGACCCAGTACTTC. This sequence encodes CASSRSGGAQETQYF.

The gene calls are TRBV10-2 and TRBJ2-2; 7 bases fit TRBD1. CDR1 and CDR2 (germline): WSHSY, SAAADI. V lost 8 bases and J lost 4; bases outside the gene matches: 13. The CDR3 loop spans 16 amino acids. The CDR3 nucleotides read TGCGCCAGCGAGGGGGTGACAGGGACGAGCACCGGGGAGCTGTTTTTT. Amino acid sequence: CASEGVTGTSTGELFF.

This clone counts as medium-sized. This chain links TRBV11-2 with TRBJ1-3; D gene unclear. CDR1 and CDR2 (germline): SGHAT, FQNNGV. The CDR3 is 14 amino acids. V gave up 0 bases and J gave up 8 bases, with 11 bases separating them. The DNA of the CDR3 is TGTGCCAGCAGCTTAGATATAGGGCACGACACCATATATTTT. It specifies CASSLDIGHDTIYF.

This CDR3 reads CASSQSLRDGGNQPQHF. As DNA, the CDR3 is TGCGCCAGCAGCCAATCCCTCAGGGACGGAGGCAATCAGCCCCAGCATTTT. V and J are TRBV4-3 and TRBJ1-5; TRBD1 might be the D (5 bases). CDR1 is LGHNA, CDR2 YSLEER, per germline. The CDR3 contains 17 residues. Trimming cost V 2 bases and J 2 bases, with 16 bases left between them.

This clone was observed a few times. The V call is TRBV4-3, the J call TRBJ2-7, with D perhaps TRBD2 (7 bases). CDR1 is LGHNA and CDR2 is YSLEER in the germline V gene. The CDR3 loop spans 15 amino acids. The ends were cut back, 1 base at V and 2 bases at J, with 12 bases in the middle. The chain's CDR3 is CASSQGGGGAYEQYF. The DNA for the CDR3 is TGCGCCAGCAGCCAAGGGGGAGGGGGGGCCTACGAGCAGTACTTC.